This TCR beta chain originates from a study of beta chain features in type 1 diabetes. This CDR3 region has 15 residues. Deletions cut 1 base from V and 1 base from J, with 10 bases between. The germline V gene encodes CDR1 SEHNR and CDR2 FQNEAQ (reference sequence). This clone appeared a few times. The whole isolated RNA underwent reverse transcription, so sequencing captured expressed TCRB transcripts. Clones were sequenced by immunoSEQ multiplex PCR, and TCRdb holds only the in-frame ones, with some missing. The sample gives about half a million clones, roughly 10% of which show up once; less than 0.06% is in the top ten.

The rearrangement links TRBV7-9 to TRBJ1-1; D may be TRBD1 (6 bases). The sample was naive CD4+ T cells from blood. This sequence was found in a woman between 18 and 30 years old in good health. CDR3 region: CASSLVETGNTEAFF. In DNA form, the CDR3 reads TGTGCCAGCAGCTTAGTCGAGACAGGGAACACTGAAGCTTTCTTT.